The clone carrying this TCR beta chain was seen at least ten times. The data originate from a study of regulatory T cells in long-lasting Graves disease. Arm-PCR of CDR3 regions with iRepertoire HTBI primers generated TCR beta libraries. TCRdb re-called the multiplex PCR reads with MiXCR, one entry per CDR3 protein. This table holds about 440,000 distinct CDR3 sequences, 15% found once. Germline V gives CDR1 MNHEY, CDR2 SMNVEV (reference sequence). The CDR3 totals 15 residues. V lost 6 bases to trimming and J lost 4 bases; unmatched junction nucleotides: 7. Time point noted: newly diagnosed GD, antithyroid drugs for less than 3 months. Following extraction of RNA from PBMCs, that RNA was used to make the TCR library. This sample was shared with a second study, whose subject was T cells in Graves' hyperthyroidism and ophthalmopathy. As that study records: Most clonotypes expanded in thyroid above 0.001 were likewise present in blood.

This TCR came from a woman in her thirties with Graves disease. The sequenced sample was peripheral blood mononuclear cells (PBMCs), obtained at new diagnosis, from a patient treated with antithyroid drugs. The V call is TRBV27, the J call TRBJ2-1; 9 nucleotides agree with TRBD1. The CDR3 DNA sequence: TGTGCCAGCAGCTCGACAGGGGGGTTATACAATGAGCAGTTCTTC. Amino acid sequence: CASSSTGGLYNEQFF.